These 26 T cell receptor beta chains share one sample of origin, sequenced in a study of quantifying T cell responses using KT2 cells. In the study overall: TCR alpha and beta constant-region primers primed reverse transcription of RNA.

The cDNA 3' end received a ligated oligonucleotide with a UMI. The first PCR ran roughly 4 cycles with an equimolar RC1.1 and RC1.2 beta primer mix. Each CDR3 protein is one row after TCRdb ran MiXCR on the UMI-ligation and nested PCR reads. The sample consists of under 35,000 distinct CDR3 sequences, about 9.4% of them appearing once. What was sequenced was PBMCs spiked with cells of the T cell clone KT2. These receptors were taken from a human donor.

There are many counts of this clonotype. The chain uses TRBV12-3 or TRBV12-4 and TRBJ1-3; unclear D gene. Deletions cut 7 bases from V and 8 bases from J, with 18 bases between. The CDR3 length is 14 residues. The CDR3 loop is CASIKSVSADTIYF. The DNA of the CDR3 is TGTGCCAGCATCAAGAGTGTTAGCGCGGACACCATATATTTT.

The chain links TRBV3-1 to TRBJ2-5, with a possible D match to TRBD1 (5 bases). The CDR3 spans 14 residues. Germline V lookup: CDR1 LGHDT, CDR2 YNNKEL (reference sequence). Trimming left V 2 bases short and J 0 bases short, with 7 bases between. This chain's CDR3 is CASSQRQNQETQYF. CDR3 nucleotides: TGTGCCAGCAGCCAACGACAGAACCAAGAGACCCAGTACTTC.

This clonotype has at least ten counts. The CDR3 region is CASSLAQRSSYEQYF. In DNA form, the CDR3 reads TGTGCCAGCAGCTTAGCACAGAGGAGCTCCTACGAGCAGTACTTC. The chain couples TRBV7-8 to TRBJ2-7; D unclear. The CDR3 totals 15 residues. Germline V lookup: CDR1 SGHVS, CDR2 FQNEAQ. V gave up 0 bases and J gave up 0 bases, with 9 bases separating them.

This clonotype showed up many times. The rearrangement joins TRBV18 to TRBJ1-2; D is possibly TRBD1 (5 bases). The CDR3 sequence is 16 residues long. V lost 2 bases and J lost 4, with 17 bases in between. Germline loops: CDR1 KGHSH, CDR2 LQKENI. CDR3: CASSPGEGSVTYGYTF. In nucleotides, the CDR3 is TGTGCCAGCTCACCAGGGGAGGGGTCGGTGACCTATGGCTACACCTTC.

The gene calls are TRBV7-4 and TRBJ1-3; a possible D gene is TRBD1 (6 bases). V lost 2 bases to trimming and J lost 4 bases, with 9 bases between them. The length of the CDR3 is 14 residues. Germline V gene sequence: CDR1 SGHVT, CDR2 SQSDAQ. This CDR3 reads CASSLRTDGNTIYF. The CDR3 nucleotides are TGTGCCAGCAGCTTACGGACAGACGGAAACACCATATATTTT. Full variable domain (missing parts from reference TRBV7-4 and TRBJ1-3): GAGVSQSPRYKVAKRGRDVALRCDSISGHVTLYWYRQTLGQGSEVLTYSQSDAQRDKSGRPSGRFSAERPERSVSTLKIQRTEQGDSAVYLCASSLRTDGNTIYFGEGSWLTVV.

This clonotype turned up a few times. CDR3 residues: CSAKTNIGAGGRGYGYTF. CDR3 DNA sequence: TGCAGTGCAAAGACAAACATAGGAGCGGGGGGAAGGGGCTATGGCTACACCTTC. The chain is built from TRBV20-1 and TRBJ1-2; TRBD1 might be the D (5 bases). V dropped 6 bases and J dropped 4 bases, with 30 bases sitting between them. Germline CDR1 and CDR2: DFQATT and SNEGSKA (reference sequence). CDR3 size: 18 residues.

This clonotype appeared many times. The chain employs TRBV7-9 and TRBJ2-7; D remains unclear. Trimming cost V 1 base and J 3 bases, with 4 bases left between them. Germline V lookup: CDR1 SEHNR, CDR2 FQNEAQ (reference sequence). The CDR3 loop spans 12 amino acids. The CDR3 sequence is CASSLDVYEQYF. In DNA form, the CDR3 reads TGTGCCAGCAGCTTAGATGTCTACGAGCAGTACTTC. Full variable domain (remainder filled in from reference TRBV7-9 and TRBJ2-7): DTGVSQNPRHKITKRGQNVTFRCDPISEHNRLYWYRQTLGQGPEFLTYFQNEAQLEKSRLLSDRFSAERPKGSFSTLEIQRTEQGDSAMYLCASSLDVYEQYFGPGTRLTVT.

The V gene is TRBV6-2 or TRBV6-3, the J gene TRBJ2-3; D is possibly TRBD1 (5 bases). The CDR3 sequence is 14 residues long. The germline gives CDR1 MNHEY, CDR2 SVGEGT. V was shortened by 4 bases and J by 8 bases, with 16 bases between the two germline ends. CDR3: CASSSDRSRATQYF. CDR3 sequence (DNA): TGTGCCAGCAGTTCCGACCGTAGCAGGGCTACGCAGTATTTT.

In its sample, this clonotype was seen many times. The chain recombines TRBV7-9 with TRBJ2-7, with D possibly called TRBD1 or TRBD2 (5 bases each). V was trimmed by 0 bases and J by 9 bases, leaving 15 bases between them. The CDR3 has 14 amino acids. The germline V gene encodes CDR1 SEHNR and CDR2 FQNEAQ (reference sequence). The CDR3 loop reads CASSLALGLRVQYF. The CDR3 coding sequence is TGTGCCAGCAGCTTAGCGCTAGGACTCAGGGTGCAGTACTTC.

J is TRBJ2-1 and V is TRBV5-1; 12 nucleotides match TRBD2. With V trimmed by 1 base and J by 7 bases, 15 bases remained unmatched. The CDR3 loop spans 19 amino acids. Per the germline V gene, CDR1 is SGHRS and CDR2 is YFSETQ. The CDR3 region is CASSLRGASGGAGMNEQFF. The CDR3 bases are TGCGCCAGCAGCTTGAGGGGAGCTAGCGGGGGGGCCGGTATGAATGAGCAGTTCTTC.

The chain links TRBV10-3 to TRBJ1-1; 7 nucleotides line up with TRBD1. After removal of 6 bases from V and 6 bases from J, the junction contained 7 bases not matched to a gene. The CDR3 spans 13 residues. The germline V gene has CDR1 ENHRY and CDR2 SYGVKD. The DNA of the CDR3 is TGTGCCATCAGCTACGACAGGGAGTCTGAAGCTTTCTTT. Its protein is CAISYDRESEAFF.

The DNA for the CDR3 is TGTGCCAGCAGCCAAGTGTACAGCCCCCAGTACTTC. Translating it yields CASSQVYSPQYF. The chain links TRBV14 to TRBJ2-5; D not resolved. Trimming stripped 1 base from V and 9 bases from J, with 9 bases between. Germline V lookup: CDR1 SGHDN, CDR2 FVKESK. This CDR3 contains 12 residues.

This clonotype was seen a handful of times. This chain connects TRBV12-3 or TRBV12-4 to TRBJ2-6, with unresolved D. V gave up 7 bases and J gave up 0 bases, with 16 bases separating them. CDR3 length equals 17 residues. CDR3 region: CASTELRLPSGANVLTF. Written as DNA, the CDR3 is TGTGCCAGCACTGAGCTAAGGCTGCCCTCTGGGGCCAACGTCCTGACTTTC.

This clonotype appeared many times. The V call is TRBV30, the J call TRBJ1-2; the match to TRBD1 covers 7 bases. The CDR3 length is 11 residues. J gave up 6 bases and V 8 bases, and 6 bases lay outside the gene matches. The germline CDR1 and CDR2 sequences are GTSNPN and SVGIG (reference sequence). CDR3 region: CANTRGDGYTF. The CDR3 DNA reads TGTGCCAATACCAGGGGGGATGGCTACACCTTC.

This clonotype was seen repeatedly, ten times or more. This chain uses TRBV29-1 with TRBJ2-3, with D tentatively TRBD1 (5 bases). From germline, CDR1 is SQVTM and CDR2 ANQGSEA. Trimming cost V 7 bases and J 5 bases, with 13 bases left between them. The CDR3 is 12 residues long. The CDR3 is CSARQTGDTQYF. The CDR3 DNA reads as TGCAGCGCAAGACAGACCGGAGATACGCAGTATTTT.

The J gene is TRBJ1-5, the V gene TRBV12-3 or TRBV12-4; D might be TRBD1 (6 bases). The CDR3 loop spans 16 amino acids. V lost 5 bases, J lost 4 bases, and 18 bases lay in between. The CDR3 region is CASSPRGGARNQPQHF. The CDR3 DNA reads TGTGCCAGCAGTCCAAGAGGGGGGGCGCGAAATCAGCCCCAGCATTTT.

This clonotype was detected a few times. The rearrangement uses TRBV15 and TRBJ1-4; D is uncertain. CDR3 length equals 13 residues. V gave up 0 bases and J gave up 6 bases, with 5 bases separating them. Germline CDR1 reads LNHNV; CDR2 reads YYDKDF (reference sequence). The CDR3 nucleotides read TGTGCCACCAGCAGAGATCGAGATGAAAAACTGTTTTTT. It codes for CATSRDRDEKLFF.

This clonotype was picked up one time. The J gene is TRBJ2-1, the V gene TRBV21-1; TRBD2, the table's D call, was not compared with the DNA. TRBV21-1 represents a pseudogene. The CDR3 runs to 13 residues. CDR3 in amino acids: CASTLGGGNEQFF. CDR3 sequence (DNA): TGTGCCAGCACCCTCGGGGGGGGGAATGAGCAGTTCTTC.

This clonotype showed up many times. This chain uses TRBV5-1 with TRBJ2-5; D uncertain. V lost 5 bases and J lost 0, with 2 bases in between. This CDR3 is built from 11 residues. Germline CDR1 SGHRS, CDR2 YFSETQ. The CDR3 DNA reads TGCGCCAGCAGAAACCAAGAGACCCAGTACTTC. Translation gives CASRNQETQYF.

The rearrangement uses TRBV6-2 or TRBV6-3 and TRBJ2-3; 10 nucleotides agree with TRBD2. CDR1 is MNHEY, CDR2 SVGEGT, per germline. The CDR3 runs 15 residues. V trimming: 4 bases; J trimming: 0 bases; junction bases outside the gene matches: 1. The CDR3 here is CASSLTSGSTDTQYF. For the CDR3, the DNA is TGTGCCAGCAGTTTGACTAGCGGGAGCACAGATACGCAGTATTTT.

This clonotype has more than one count but fewer than ten. The V gene is TRBV11-2, the J gene TRBJ2-1; TRBD1 aligns across 9 bases. The V segment lost 5 bases and the J segment 12 bases; nucleotides outside the gene matches: 5. Germline V gene sequence: CDR1 SGHAT, CDR2 FQNNGV. CDR3 size: 12 residues. CDR3 amino acids: CASSRTGDRQFF. CDR3 in DNA: TGTGCCAGCAGCCGGACAGGGGATCGGCAGTTCTTC.

This clonotype was counted a few times. The V call is TRBV7-2, the J call TRBJ2-7; 15 bases map to TRBD2. The CDR3 is 16 residues long. CDR1 and CDR2 from the germline V gene are SGHTA and FQGNSA. After removal of 5 bases from V and 7 bases from J, the junction contained 9 bases not matched to a gene. CDR3 sequence reads: CASSPGTSGRRGEQYF. CDR3 nucleotides: TGTGCCAGCAGCCCTGGGACTAGCGGGAGGCGGGGGGAGCAGTACTTC.

This clonotype was detected ten times or more. The rearrangement links TRBV29-1 to TRBJ2-1, with D possibly being TRBD1 (5 bases). The ends were cut back, 4 bases at V and 1 base at J, with 11 bases in the middle. The CDR3 extends over 14 amino acids. Germline V gene lookup returns CDR1 SQVTM and CDR2 ANQGSEA. The CDR3 loop reads CSVGKQVSYNEQFF. The CDR3 region has the DNA TGCAGCGTTGGCAAACAGGTTTCCTACAATGAGCAGTTCTTC.

This clonotype turned up a few times. The genes are TRBV29-1 and TRBJ2-5; no clear D gene. This CDR3 spans 12 amino acids. Trimming removed 1 base at V and 4 bases at J, with 7 bases between. The V gene's germline CDR1 is SQVTM and CDR2 ANQGSEA. The CDR3 DNA follows: TGCAGCGTTGAAGTGGGCCGAGAGACCCAGTACTTC. It specifies CSVEVGRETQYF.

This clonotype was picked up a small number of times. The chain carries TRBV6-2 or TRBV6-3 and TRBJ1-2; D is uncertain. CDR3 size: 14 residues. The V and J ends lost 2 bases and 4 bases respectively, with 11 bases between them. Germline CDR1 reads MNHEY; CDR2 reads SVGEGT. The CDR3 protein is CASSYRDGRYGYTF. CDR3 in DNA: TGTGCCAGCAGTTACCGAGACGGACGCTATGGCTACACCTTC.

The gene calls are TRBV7-3 and TRBJ2-5, with 14 bases identical to TRBD2. The CDR3 length is 18 residues. V shed 5 bases and J 2 bases; nucleotides not matched to a gene: 10. The V gene's germline CDR1 is SGHTA and CDR2 FQGTGA. The CDR3 region is CASSPGLAGVGRQETQYF. CDR3 sequence (DNA): TGTGCCAGCAGCCCGGGACTAGCGGGAGTTGGTAGGCAAGAGACCCAGTACTTC.